The clone carrying this T cell receptor (beta chain) is labeled as large. Its antigen remains unknown. Other DNA sequences in this sample translate to the same CDR3. TCRdb keeps only in-frame clones here, not all; method: immunoSEQ multiplex PCR. This table holds around 500 clones, roughly a sixth found once. This sample was included in a study of tumour-infiltrating T cells in Burkitt lymphoma. Notes on the study in general: Several public clonotypes recurred in numerous Burkitt lymphoma patients.

The V and J ends lost 5 bases and 6 bases respectively, with 13 bases between them. The CDR3 totals 12 residues. CDR1 is SQVTM, CDR2 ANQGSEA, per germline. Material: tumor tissue. The chain has TRBV29-1 and TRBJ1-2; tentatively, D is TRBD1 (6 bases). This receptor was identified in a human donor with Burkitt lymphoma. The CDR3 sequence is CSVLGAWDGYTF. The CDR3 nucleotides are TGCAGCGTTCTGGGGGCGTGGGATGGCTACACCTTC.